These 5 T cell receptor beta chains were sequenced from one sample in a study of T cells in Graves' hyperthyroidism and ophthalmopathy. The TCR beta CDR3 regions underwent amplification using RNA transcripts as the source. Initially, a first-round RT-PCR of the TCR CDR3 employed the HTBI primer set. TCRdb reprocessed the multiplex PCR reads with MiXCR, giving one entry per CDR3 protein. The table has 250,000 or so distinct CDR3 sequences, about 16% seen once. The sequenced material came from blood. All receptors derive from a woman in her 50s with Graves' hyperthyroidism that later progressed to Graves' ophthalmopathy.

This clonotype was recorded at least ten times. This chain links TRBV9 with TRBJ2-7; TRBD1 might be the D (5 bases). This CDR3 is 16 amino acids long. Trimming pared 0 bases from V and 0 bases from J, leaving 13 bases between. The germline V gene has CDR1 SGDLS and CDR2 YYNGEE. CDR3 sequence (DNA): TGTGCCAGCAGCGTAGGTCCGATAACAGGCTCCTACGAGCAGTACTTC. Protein sequence: CASSVGPITGSYEQYF.

The chain carries TRBV2 and TRBJ1-1; tentatively, D is TRBD1 (5 bases). CDR1 is SNHLY, CDR2 FYNNEI, per germline. V lost 8 bases to trimming and J lost 4 bases, with 14 bases between them. The length of the CDR3 is 13 residues. This CDR3 reads CASQGIGGTEAFF. The CDR3 region has the DNA TGTGCCAGCCAAGGTATCGGGGGCACTGAAGCTTTCTTT.

This clonotype was picked up a small number of times. The chain recombines TRBV12-3 or TRBV12-4 with TRBJ1-2; D ambiguous. V was cut by 2 bases and J by 2 bases, with 24 bases left in between. The CDR3 spans 19 residues. The CDR3 protein is CASSLYGREWEAENYGYTF. In DNA form, the CDR3 reads TGTGCCAGCAGTTTATACGGTCGGGAGTGGGAGGCGGAGAACTATGGCTACACCTTC.

There are many counts of this clonotype. This sequence joins TRBV7-6 and TRBJ2-7; 8 positions match TRBD1. Germline assignment: CDR1 SGHVS and CDR2 FNYEAQ. J was trimmed by 3 bases and V by 7 bases; bases with no gene match: 11. CDR3 length: 15 residues. The CDR3 region has the DNA TGTGCCAGCACCATAGGCAGGGGGCCCTTCTACGAGCAGTACTTC. Translating it yields CASTIGRGPFYEQYF.

This clonotype has ten or more counts. This chain links TRBV11-3 with TRBJ2-1; tentative D call: TRBD2 (5 bases). CDR1 and CDR2 from the germline V gene are SGHNT and YENEEA. The CDR3 spans 12 residues. V lost 5 bases to trimming and J lost 7 bases, with 9 bases between them. CDR3 loop: CASSVGENEQFF. For the CDR3, the DNA is TGTGCCAGCAGCGTTGGGGAGAATGAGCAGTTCTTC.